Below are 22 T cell receptor beta chains sequenced from a single sample in a study of blood T cell repertoires in COVID-19. TCRdb's table, derived via immunoSEQ multiplex PCR, lists solely in-frame clones and lacks some. Among 200,000 to 300,000 clones listed, about nine tenths were seen once. Material: PBMCs or T cells enriched from blood (not recorded which). Receptor source: a woman in her forties with acute COVID-19.

V and J are TRBV10-3 and TRBJ1-5, with 8 bases that match TRBD1. CDR3 length equals 13 residues. CDR1 ENHRY and CDR2 SYGVKD come from the germline V gene. The V gene end was trimmed by 6 bases and the J gene end by 6 bases; junction bases not matched to a gene: 4. This chain's CDR3 is CAISTTGAQPQHF. CDR3 sequence (DNA): TGTGCCATCAGCACGACAGGGGCTCAGCCCCAGCATTTT.

V gene TRBV4-1 combines with J gene TRBJ2-2, with a weak D call TRBD2 (5 bases). The CDR3 contains 20 residues. V lost 1 base and J lost 6, with 27 bases in between. The germline CDR1 and CDR2 sequences are MGHRA and YSYEKL. The CDR3 loop reads CASSQVLDSRFPAGAGELFF. The CDR3 region has the DNA TGCGCCAGCAGCCAAGTCTTGGACTCCCGGTTCCCCGCAGGCGCCGGGGAGCTGTTTTTT.

The genes are TRBV15 and TRBJ2-3; 14 nucleotides line up with TRBD2. The CDR3 loop spans 17 amino acids. V trimming: 1 base; J trimming: 6 bases; junction bases outside the gene matches: 6. CDR1 is LNHNV, CDR2 YYDKDF, per germline (reference sequence). The CDR3 sequence is CATSRGGLAGVRDTQYF. The CDR3, as DNA: TGTGCCACCAGCAGAGGGGGACTAGCGGGAGTCCGTGATACGCAGTATTTT.

This sequence joins TRBV27 and TRBJ1-6; no clear D. The CDR3 sequence is 15 residues long. V was trimmed by 3 bases and J by 1 base, leaving 7 bases between them. Germline CDR1 reads MNHEY; CDR2 reads SMNVEV (reference sequence). CDR3 sequence (DNA): TGTGCCAGCAGTTTCGAGGGATCCTATAATTCACCCCTCCACTTT. Residues: CASSFEGSYNSPLHF.

This clone has only a few counts. The DNA for the CDR3 is TGTGCCAGCAGTAGTGGGGCTGCAGATACGCAGTATTTT. This gives the protein CASSSGAADTQYF. The chain joins TRBV27 to TRBJ2-3; maybe TRBD1 (5 bases). Looked up from germline, CDR1 is MNHEY and CDR2 is SMNVEV (reference sequence). Trimming stripped 5 bases from V and 4 bases from J, with 10 bases between. The CDR3 length is 13 residues.

V and J are TRBV7-9 and TRBJ2-7; 8 bases match TRBD1. This CDR3 spans 13 amino acids. Germline values: CDR1 SEHNR, CDR2 FQNEAQ (reference sequence). The ends lost 5 bases at V and 7 bases at J; junction bases unmatched: 7. Here the CDR3 DNA reads TGTGCCAGCAGCCCGGGACAGGCGAGGGAGCAGTACGTC. Protein: CASSPGQAREQYV.

The chain couples TRBV4-1 to TRBJ1-1; the D is unclear. The CDR3 spans 14 residues. Germline lookup yields CDR1 MGHRA and CDR2 YSYEKL. V lost 1 base, J lost 2 bases, and 8 bases lay in between. The CDR3 bases are TGCGCCAGCAGCCAAGCCTCAGTCAACACTGAAGCTTTCTTT. As protein: CASSQASVNTEAFF.

The CDR3 sequence: CASSNTRGRVDRRRAFF. The CDR3 DNA reads TGTGCCAGCAGCAATACTAGAGGACGGGTGGATAGGCGTAGAGCTTTCTTT. The chain combines TRBV11-2 with TRBJ1-1; D gene unclear. This CDR3 is 17 amino acids long. The V gene's germline CDR1 is SGHAT and CDR2 FQNNGV. V lost 5 bases and J 10 bases, leaving 29 bases between the germline ends. Based on the CDR3 plus reference TRBV11-2 and TRBJ1-1, the full variable domain is EAGVAQSPRYKIIEKRQSVAFWCNPISGHATLYWYQQILGQGPKLLIQFQNNGVVDDSQLPKDRFSAERLKGVDSTLKIQPAKLEDSAVYLCASSNTRGRVDRRRAFFGQGTRLTVV.

The chain links TRBV18 to TRBJ1-1; a possible D gene is TRBD1 (6 bases). V lost 4 bases, J lost 2 bases, and 8 bases lay in between. From germline, CDR1 is KGHSH and CDR2 LQKENI. This CDR3 region has 13 residues. The CDR3 spells CASSLDSNTEAFF. The CDR3, as DNA: TGTGCCAGCTCACTGGACAGCAACACTGAAGCTTTCTTT.

The chain recombines TRBV18 with TRBJ2-3; 12 bases map to TRBD2. Trimming removed 5 bases from V and 5 bases from J; junction bases left unmatched: 2. The length of the CDR3 is 14 residues. CDR1 and CDR2 from the germline V gene are KGHSH and LQKENI. The CDR3 here is CASSRLAGEDTQYF. The CDR3 DNA follows: TGTGCCAGCTCAAGACTAGCGGGAGAAGATACGCAGTATTTT.

The J gene is TRBJ2-1, the V gene TRBV7-2, with 9 bases aligning to TRBD2. Germline trimming cut 0 bases from V and 15 bases from J; bases unmatched to any gene: 6. Germline CDR1 reads SGHTA; CDR2 reads FQGNSA. This CDR3 region has 13 residues. The DNA for the CDR3 is TGTGCCAGCAGCTTAGCGTCAGCGGGAGGTTTGTTCTTC. It encodes CASSLASAGGLFF.

The rearrangement links TRBV18 to TRBJ2-7; 10 nucleotides align to TRBD1. The CDR3 spans 16 residues. V shed 4 bases and J 0 bases; nucleotides not matched to a gene: 6. CDR1 is KGHSH, CDR2 LQKENI, per germline. The CDR3 loop is CASSQRTGGSSYEQYF. The CDR3 nucleotides read TGTGCCAGCTCACAACGGACAGGGGGAAGCTCCTACGAGCAGTACTTC.

The rearrangement links TRBV19 to TRBJ2-3; 7 bases map to TRBD2. The germline CDR1 and CDR2 sequences are LNHDA and SQIVND (reference sequence). The V segment lost 11 bases and the J segment 5 bases; nucleotides outside the gene matches: 19. The CDR3 is 16 residues long. Here the CDR3 reads CAGGGGYFPVGDTQYF. DNA for the CDR3: TGTGCCGGCGGCGGGGGTTACTTCCCTGTGGGAGATACGCAGTATTTT.

The V gene is TRBV28, the J gene TRBJ1-3; D gene uncertain. CDR1 is MDHEN and CDR2 is SYDVKM in the germline V gene. V was trimmed by 7 bases and J by 0 bases, leaving 13 bases between them. This CDR3 has 15 amino acids. CDR3 region: CASIGGELSGNTIYF. CDR3 sequence (DNA): TGTGCCAGCATTGGCGGGGAACTCTCTGGAAACACCATATATTTT. Drawing the rest from reference TRBV28 and TRBJ1-3, the complete variable domain is DVKVTQSSRYLVKRTGEKVFLECVQDMDHENMFWYRQDPGLGLRLIYFSYDVKMKEKGDIPEGYSVSREKKERFSLILESASTNQTSMYLCASIGGELSGNTIYFGEGSWLTVV.

The V and J genes are TRBV19 and TRBJ1-1; TRBD1 is a possible D gene (5 bases). The CDR3 contains 13 residues. Germline lookup yields CDR1 LNHDA and CDR2 SQIVND (reference sequence). V was clipped by 3 bases and J by 3 bases, with 8 bases between them. Written as DNA, the CDR3 is TGTGCCAGTAGTATCGCAGGGTACACTGAAGCTTTCTTT. This encodes CASSIAGYTEAFF.

V usage is TRBV6-5 and J usage is TRBJ1-1, with D perhaps matching TRBD1 (5 bases). This CDR3 spans 15 amino acids. CDR1 and CDR2 (germline): MNHEY, SVGAGI. With 2 bases removed from V and 1 base from J, the gap between germline ends came to 11 bases. CDR3 region: CASSYRDLSNTEAFF. The DNA for the CDR3 is TGTGCCAGCAGTTACAGGGACTTATCGAACACTGAAGCTTTCTTT.

This chain connects TRBV30 to TRBJ2-6; a possible D gene is TRBD1 (6 bases). The CDR3 sequence is 13 residues long. Germline V CDR1 and CDR2: GTSNPN, SVGIG (reference sequence). V gave up 6 bases and J gave up 1 base, with 7 bases separating them. The CDR3 nucleotides read TGTGCCTGCGGGACATCTGGGGCCAACGTCCTGACTTTC. Protein: CACGTSGANVLTF.

The rearrangement uses TRBV27 and TRBJ2-1; D is perhaps TRBD2 (7 bases). V lost 9 bases and J lost 5, with 17 bases in between. Germline lookup yields CDR1 MNHEY and CDR2 SMNVEV (reference sequence). The CDR3 loop spans 14 amino acids. The CDR3: CASKWEGGHNEQFF. The CDR3 coding sequence is TGTGCCAGTAAGTGGGAGGGGGGCCACAATGAGCAGTTCTTC.

Regarding this clone: The sample contains more than one DNA sequence encoding this CDR3. The CDR3: CASSLSLAGAYNEQFF. The CDR3 region has the DNA TGTGCCAGCAGCTTATCGCTAGCGGGAGCCTACAATGAGCAGTTCTTC. The J gene is TRBJ2-1, the V gene TRBV7-9, with TRBD2 matching over 10 bases. The CDR3 loop spans 16 amino acids. J was trimmed by 2 bases and V by 2 bases; bases with no gene match: 3. Germline-derived CDR1 and CDR2 are SEHNR and FQNEAQ (reference sequence).

Comments on this clone: This may arise from a read error, as a much more abundant clone is one base away. Other DNA variants within this sample encode the same CDR3. The chain couples TRBV27 to TRBJ2-1; D is unclear. The CDR3 is 11 residues long. V shed 7 bases and J shed 4 bases, with 5 bases lying between them. CDR1 is MNHEY and CDR2 is SMNVEV in the germline V gene (reference sequence). This CDR3 is CASTNYNEQFF. For the CDR3, the DNA is TGTGCCAGCACCAATTACAATGAGCAGTTCTTC.

J is TRBJ2-1 and V is TRBV19; D uncertain. With 7 bases removed from V and 5 bases from J, the gap between germline ends came to 21 bases. Germline V gene lookup returns CDR1 LNHDA and CDR2 SQIVND (reference sequence). The CDR3 is 16 amino acids. This CDR3 reads CASTNIRSDGHNEQFF. DNA for the CDR3: TGTGCCAGTACAAACATCCGGAGCGACGGCCACAATGAGCAGTTCTTC.

The chain couples TRBV7-2 to TRBJ1-2; no clear D gene. Germline V gene data show CDR1 as SGHTA and CDR2 as FQGNSA. V was pared by 1 base and J by 4 bases, with 16 bases between. This CDR3 spans 16 amino acids. The CDR3 DNA reads TGTGCCAGCAGCTTAGTGCATGGAGACGCCGGCTATGGCTACACCTTC. The encoded protein is CASSLVHGDAGYGYTF.